The entry below describes one T cell receptor (beta chain). The sample is drawn from a study of T cell changes during pregnancy in multiple sclerosis. Trimming took off 7 bases at V and 3 bases at J, with 16 bases between the two ends. Germline CDR1 MDHEN, CDR2 SYDVKM. The CDR3 is made up of 14 amino acids. Profiling relied on immunoSEQ multiplex PCR, and the TCRdb table lists in-frame clones only, not all of them. The sample has around 100,000 clones, 80% to 95% seen once; the top ten hold approximately 3.4%. The V and J genes are TRBV28 and TRBJ2-7; tentatively, D is TRBD1 (6 bases). This sequence was found in a female donor with multiple sclerosis, enrolled in a pregnancy study. The sample was peripheral blood, taken in the second trimester of pregnancy. CDR3 residues: CASNRLGALYEQYF. CDR3 nucleotide sequence: TGTGCCAGCAACAGGTTGGGGGCCCTCTACGAGCAGTACTTC.